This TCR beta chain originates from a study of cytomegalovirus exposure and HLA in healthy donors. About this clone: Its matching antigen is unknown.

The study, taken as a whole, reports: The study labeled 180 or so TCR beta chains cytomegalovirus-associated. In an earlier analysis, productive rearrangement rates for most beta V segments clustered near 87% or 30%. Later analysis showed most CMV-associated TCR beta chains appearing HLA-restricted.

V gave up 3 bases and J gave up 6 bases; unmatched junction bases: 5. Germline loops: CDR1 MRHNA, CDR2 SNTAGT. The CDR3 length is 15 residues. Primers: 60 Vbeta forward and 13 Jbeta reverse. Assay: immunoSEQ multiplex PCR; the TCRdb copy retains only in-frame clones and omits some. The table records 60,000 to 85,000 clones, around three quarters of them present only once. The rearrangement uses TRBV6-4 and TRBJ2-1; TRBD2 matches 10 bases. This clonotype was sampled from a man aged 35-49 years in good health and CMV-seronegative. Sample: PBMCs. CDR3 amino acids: CASSDQAGGPNEQFF. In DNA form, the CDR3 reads TGTGCCAGCAGTGATCAAGCGGGGGGGCCCAATGAGCAGTTCTTC.